A single T cell receptor (beta chain) is shown here with its context. Its antigen is currently unknown. One end of the junction is discordant with germline, which a read error may explain. This specimen belongs to a study of tumor-infiltrating lymphocytes in primary liver carcinoma. Study-level points and caveats: Tumor top-250-clone fractions significantly exceeded those of blood (p = 0.039).

For each extraction, RNA and DNA were obtained together from 20-30 mg of unsorted bulk tissue. The CDR3 consists of 12 residues. In germline, CDR1 is SQVTM, CDR2 ANQGSEA. TCR beta cDNA was prepared out of 500 ng total RNA by means of a constant-region primer. What produced the TCR beta libraries was three nested multiplex PCR rounds using slightly modified ARM-PCR. The two initial PCR rounds, roughly 9 cycles each, used TRBV1-TRBV30 forward and C-beta reverse primers. TCRdb re-analysed the multiplex PCR reads in MiXCR, keeping a single row per CDR3 protein. The sample records tens of thousands of distinct CDR3 sequences, around 66% being singletons.

The chain carries TRBV29-1 and TRBJ2-2; D might be TRBD2 (5 bases). Material: liver tumor tissue from sampling region 3. Documented subset: tumor region T3, left-lateral pole. This sequence originates from a woman younger than 45 with primary liver carcinoma and hepatitis B virus infection. In DNA form, the CDR3 reads TGCAGCGTTGTGGCATGGCACGGGGAACTGTCTTTT. This translates into CSVVAWHGELSF.